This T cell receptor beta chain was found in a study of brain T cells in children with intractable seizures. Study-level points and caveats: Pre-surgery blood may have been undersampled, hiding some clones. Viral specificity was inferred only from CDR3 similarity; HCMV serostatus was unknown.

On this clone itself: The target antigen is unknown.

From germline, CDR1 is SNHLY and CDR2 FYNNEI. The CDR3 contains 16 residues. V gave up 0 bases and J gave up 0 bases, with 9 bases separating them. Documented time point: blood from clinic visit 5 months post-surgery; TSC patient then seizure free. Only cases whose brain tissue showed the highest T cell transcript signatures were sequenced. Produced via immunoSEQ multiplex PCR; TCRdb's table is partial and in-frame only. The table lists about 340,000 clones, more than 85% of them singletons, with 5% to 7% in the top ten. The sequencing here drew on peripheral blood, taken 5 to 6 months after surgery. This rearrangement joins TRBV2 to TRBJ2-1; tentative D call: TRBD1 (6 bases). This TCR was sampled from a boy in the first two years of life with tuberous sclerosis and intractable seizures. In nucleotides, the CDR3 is TGTGCCAGCAGTGAAGCGAGGGGGTTCTCCTACAATGAGCAGTTCTTC. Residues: CASSEARGFSYNEQFF.